Each of the 10 T cell receptor beta chains below was sequenced from the same sample in a study of blood T cells in healthy people across ages. PCR was performed a second time for about 7 to 12 cycles using a sample-barcoded 5' primer and a J-beta primer mix. TCRdb called the 5' RACE reads again in MiXCR, with one record for every CDR3 protein. The data contain some 1,000,000 distinct CDR3 sequences, approximately 26% of them singletons. These data were also reused for a study on T cells of mothers and their children.

Sequencing input: blood. The receptors come from a girl between 2 and 10 years old in good health.

The chain employs TRBV27 and TRBJ2-6, with D unclear. The CDR3 runs 16 residues. V was pared by 3 bases and J by 0 bases, with 9 bases between. Germline assignment: CDR1 MNHEY and CDR2 SMNVEV (reference sequence). The CDR3, as DNA: TGTGCCAGCAGTTTCGCGGTTAGCTCTGGGGCCAACGTCCTGACTTTC. Translating it yields CASSFAVSSGANVLTF.

This clonotype has a handful of counts. The chain employs TRBV9 and TRBJ2-2; no reliable D call. V lost 0 bases and J lost 1, with 7 bases in between. The CDR3 totals 15 residues. Per germline, CDR1 SGDLS and CDR2 YYNGEE. DNA for the CDR3: TGTGCCAGCAGCGTAGGTTCAGGGAACACCGGGGAGCTGTTTTTT. This gives the protein CASSVGSGNTGELFF.

The rearrangement uses TRBV20-1 and TRBJ1-1; 7 nucleotides line up with TRBD1. The CDR3 runs 11 residues. CDR1 is DFQATT, CDR2 SNEGSKA, per germline (reference sequence). J gave up 8 bases and V 4 bases, and 4 bases lay outside the gene matches. The DNA for the CDR3 is TGCAGTGCTACAACGACAGGGGAAGCTTTCTTT. It yields the protein CSATTTGEAFF.

This sequence joins TRBV29-1 and TRBJ2-7; D might be TRBD2 (5 bases). The CDR3 has 15 amino acids. Trimming left V 2 bases short and J 2 bases short, with 16 bases between. Germline V gene sequence: CDR1 SQVTM, CDR2 ANQGSEA. CDR3 nucleotide sequence: TGCAGCGTTGAACTATCAGGCCGAGGGACCTACGAGCAGTACTTC. Protein: CSVELSGRGTYEQYF.

The chain combines TRBV6-5 with TRBJ1-4; the D is unclear. The CDR3 runs to 15 residues. V lost 5 bases to trimming and J lost 0 bases, with 10 bases between them. CDR1 and CDR2 from the germline V gene are MNHEY and SVGAGI. This chain's CDR3 is CASSRNDATNEKLFF. As DNA, the CDR3 is TGTGCCAGCAGTAGAAACGATGCAACTAATGAAAAACTGTTTTTT.

The chain couples TRBV29-1 to TRBJ2-2; D is perhaps TRBD1 (6 bases). The CDR3 spans 13 residues. Germline assignment: CDR1 SQVTM and CDR2 ANQGSEA. CDR3 coding DNA: TGCGGCGCCACAGGGACGGGGACCGGGGAGCTGTTTTTT. Amino acids: CGATGTGTGELFF.

This clonotype was picked up a small number of times. The chain joins TRBV5-1 to TRBJ2-7; the D is unclear. Deletions cut 5 bases from V and 3 bases from J, with 15 bases between. Per the germline V gene, CDR1 is SGHRS and CDR2 is YFSETQ. This CDR3 has 14 residues. The chain's CDR3 is CASSFGVAYYEQYF. The CDR3 coding sequence is TGCGCCAGCAGTTTCGGCGTGGCTTACTACGAGCAGTACTTC.

There are a few counts of this clonotype. The CDR3 sequence is CASSTQNFEQFF. Written as DNA, the CDR3 is TGTGCCAGCAGCACGCAGAACTTTGAGCAGTTCTTC. This chain joins TRBV11-2 and TRBJ2-1, with D unresolved. The V end lost 5 bases, the J end lost 9 bases, and 11 bases lay between the germline ends. CDR1 and CDR2 from the germline V gene are SGHAT and FQNNGV. The CDR3 extends over 12 amino acids.

The J gene is TRBJ2-7, the V gene TRBV4-1; D call uncertain. CDR3 length: 15 amino acids. Per germline, CDR1 MGHRA and CDR2 YSYEKL. V was cut by 1 base and J by 3 bases, with 13 bases left in between. The CDR3 coding sequence is TGCGCCAGCAGCCAAGGACCCTCGGAGAACTACGAGCAGTACTTC. The encoded protein is CASSQGPSENYEQYF.

The CDR3 sequence is CASSASPVSGNTIYF. The CDR3 DNA reads TGTGCCAGCAGCGCATCACCAGTCTCTGGAAACACCATATATTTT. The chain is built from TRBV13 and TRBJ1-3; no clear D gene. The V gene's germline CDR1 is PRHDT and CDR2 FYEKMQ (reference sequence). CDR3 size: 15 residues. V was cut by 5 bases and J by 0 bases, with 11 bases left in between. Full variable domain (remainder filled in from reference TRBV13 and TRBJ1-3): AAGVIQSPRHLIKEKRETATLKCYPIPRHDTVYWYQQGPGQDPQFLISFYEKMQSDKGSIPDRFSAQQFSDYHSELNMSSLELGDSALYFCASSASPVSGNTIYFGEGSWLTVV.